This T cell receptor (beta chain) was identified during a study of cytomegalovirus exposure and HLA in healthy donors. The sample holds one count of this clone. The repertoire was sequenced with immunoSEQ multiplex PCR; TCRdb's copy has only in-frame clones and lacks some. The sample lists 60,000 to 65,000 clones, 90% to 95% occurring once. The V end lost 5 bases, the J end lost 0 bases, and 17 bases lay between the germline ends. The germline CDR1 and CDR2 sequences are SGHTA and FQGNSA. The CDR3 runs to 17 residues. This TCR was sampled from a woman aged 18-35 years in good health and CMV-seropositive. Sequenced material: PBMCs. This chain joins TRBV7-2 and TRBJ2-1; TRBD2 might be the D (6 bases). The CDR3 region has the DNA TGTGCCAGCAGCCCTACCTTGGGCGGGGCCTCCTACAATGAGCAGTTCTTC. The encoded protein is CASSPTLGGASYNEQFF.